Listed below are T cell receptor beta chains from one sample, sequenced in a study of blood T cell repertoires in COVID-19. Assay: immunoSEQ multiplex PCR; the TCRdb copy retains only in-frame clones and omits some. The sample lists about 140,000 clones; 65% to 85% were seen once. Material: peripheral blood. These TCRs come from a human donor in a cohort sampled during active COVID-19. CDR3s leave out the opening cysteine and the closing phenylalanine or tryptophan. Fields, in order: V gene, clone size, CDR3 protein. Clone size is stated in some rows and not others, as once, few, many or a class when expanded.

TRBV5-1 - ASLDSTQETQY
TRBV24-1 - ATSDKGLLTDTQY
TRBV9 - ASSPGQGARAEAF
TRBV9 - ASSSRTGNEKLF
TRBV10-3 - AITTESEQY
TRBV6-5 - ASSRRTAFGTEAF
TRBV9 - ASSRDSYNEQF
TRBV2 - ASSEARGVGNTIY
TRBV11-2 - ASSLGLPNEQF
TRBV27 - ATIGGSTDTQY
TRBV19 - ASSSGQGSSEQY
TRBV15 few ATSRVTGFEKLF
TRBV5-6 - ASSLFFPDTVTYEQY
TRBV6-5 - ASSYSIYAGYTEAF
TRBV10-3 - AISETGTGAKNIQY
TRBV12-5 - ASGVGRDTQY
TRBV14 - ASSQAFSYNSPLH
TRBV5-4 - ASSLSVGAANSPLH
TRBV3-1/TRBV3-2 - ASSQVAGGHPPTQY
TRBV19 once ASKEGQLLNQPQH
TRBV19 - ASSIQGANEKLF
TRBV11-2 once ASSLAGEYSSDTQY